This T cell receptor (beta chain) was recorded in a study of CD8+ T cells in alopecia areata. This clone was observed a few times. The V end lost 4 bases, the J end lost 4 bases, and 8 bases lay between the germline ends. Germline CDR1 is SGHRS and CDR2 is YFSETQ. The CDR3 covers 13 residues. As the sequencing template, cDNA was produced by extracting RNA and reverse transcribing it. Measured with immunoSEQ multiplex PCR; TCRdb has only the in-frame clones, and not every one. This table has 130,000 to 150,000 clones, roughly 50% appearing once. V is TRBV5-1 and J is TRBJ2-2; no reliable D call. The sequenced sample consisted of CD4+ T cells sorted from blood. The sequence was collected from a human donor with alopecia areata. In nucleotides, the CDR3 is TGCGCCAGCAGCATCGGGTCCACCGGGGAGCTGTTTTTT. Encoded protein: CASSIGSTGELFF.